The clone carrying this TCR beta chain was seen only a few times. It was RNA transcripts that yielded the amplified TCR beta CDR3 regions. The TCR CDR3 first-round RT-PCR relied on the HTBI primer set. TCRdb re-analysed the multiplex PCR reads in MiXCR, keeping a single row per CDR3 protein. The table records about 360,000 distinct CDR3 sequences, over 10% of them present only once. This entry comes from a study of T cells in Graves' hyperthyroidism and ophthalmopathy. Study-level background: Peripheral blood was collected at initial diagnosis, before any treatment.

The receptor was isolated from a young woman with Graves' hyperthyroidism. Sample: blood.

DNA of the CDR3: TGCGCCAGCAGCCCGGACGGCTCGGGACGGCTTGAGCAGTTCTTC. Its translation: CASSPDGSGRLEQFF. The chain employs TRBV5-1 and TRBJ2-1; possibly TRBD1 or TRBD2 for D (5 bases each). The V gene's germline CDR1 is SGHRS and CDR2 YFSETQ. V was shortened by 4 bases and J by 9 bases, with 20 bases between the two germline ends. This CDR3 region has 15 residues.